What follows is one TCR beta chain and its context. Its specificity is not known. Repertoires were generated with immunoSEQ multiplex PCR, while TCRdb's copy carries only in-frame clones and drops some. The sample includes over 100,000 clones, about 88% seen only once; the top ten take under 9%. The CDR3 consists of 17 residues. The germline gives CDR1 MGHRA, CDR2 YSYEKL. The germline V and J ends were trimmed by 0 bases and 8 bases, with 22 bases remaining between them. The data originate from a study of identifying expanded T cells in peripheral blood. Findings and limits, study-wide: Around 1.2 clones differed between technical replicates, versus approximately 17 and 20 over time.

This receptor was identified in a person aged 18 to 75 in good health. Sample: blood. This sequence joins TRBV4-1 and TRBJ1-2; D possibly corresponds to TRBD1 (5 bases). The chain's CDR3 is CASSQDIDGDRRSGYTF. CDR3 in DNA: TGCGCCAGCAGCCAAGACATCGATGGGGACCGCCGCTCGGGCTACACCTTC.